One and the same sample provided the 23 T cell receptor beta chains below, sequenced in a study of control samples from healthy donors and cancer patients. Here immunoSEQ multiplex PCR was the method, and the copy in TCRdb shows in-frame clones only, minus some. The sample shows roughly 55,000 clones, around 90% of them seen only once. The sequenced sample consisted of blood. These TCRs come from a man aged 50 to 59 in good health.

This chain joins TRBV24-1 and TRBJ2-3, with 10 positions matching TRBD2. Germline V CDR1 and CDR2: KGHDR, SFDVKD. The CDR3 contains 17 residues. J lost 1 base, V lost 6 bases, and 9 bases had no gene match. CDR3 sequence: CATSTTTSGKRTDTQYF. CDR3 coding DNA: TGTGCCACCAGTACAACAACTAGCGGGAAGCGCACAGATACGCAGTATTTT.

J is TRBJ2-2 and V is TRBV2; no clear D. The ends were cut back, 5 bases at V and 6 bases at J, with 10 bases in the middle. The CDR3 runs to 13 residues. CDR1 and CDR2 from the germline V gene are SNHLY and FYNNEI. CDR3 DNA: TGTGCCAGCAGTCCTCGCTCGTCCGGGGAGCTGTTTTTT. Translating it yields CASSPRSSGELFF.

The rearrangement uses TRBV28 and TRBJ1-6; TRBD1 aligns across 9 bases. Germline V gives CDR1 MDHEN, CDR2 SYDVKM. V dropped 6 bases and J dropped 7; count of bases not matched to a gene: 10. The CDR3 runs to 16 residues. The CDR3 region is CASSQPQGAGNSPLHF. The CDR3 nucleotides are TGTGCCAGCAGCCAGCCACAGGGGGCTGGGAATTCACCCCTCCACTTT.

The V gene is TRBV6-1, the J gene TRBJ1-5, with D perhaps matching TRBD1 (5 bases). V was cut by 1 base and J by 5 bases, with 9 bases left in between. The CDR3 covers 14 residues. Germline V lookup: CDR1 MNHNS, CDR2 SASEGT. The chain's CDR3 is CASSEVGGDQPQHF. CDR3 bases: TGTGCCAGCAGTGAAGTTGGGGGGGATCAGCCCCAGCATTTT.

J is TRBJ1-3 and V is TRBV12-3 or TRBV12-4; unclear D gene. The CDR3 has 12 amino acids. Trimming shortened V by 7 bases and J by 4 bases, and 8 bases separated the two germline ends. CDR3 protein: CASKWVGNTIYF. The CDR3 bases are TGTGCCAGCAAGTGGGTAGGAAACACCATATATTTT.

This chain joins TRBV10-2 and TRBJ2-1; the match to TRBD2 covers 9 bases. Germline assignment: CDR1 WSHSY and CDR2 SAAADI. CDR3 length equals 18 residues. J lost 7 bases, V lost 8 bases, and 21 bases had no gene match. The CDR3 nucleotides read TGCGCCAGCCTTGGGCGGCTAGCGGGATGGACAGCGGGGAATGAGCAGTTCTTC. Translated, it gives CASLGRLAGWTAGNEQFF.

V and J are TRBV3-1 (or the pseudogene TRBV3-2) and TRBJ1-2, with D uncertain. This CDR3 is built from 13 residues. V lost 4 bases to trimming and J lost 7 bases, with 13 bases between them. CDR1 and CDR2 from the germline V gene are LGHDT and YNNKEL (reference sequence). For the CDR3, the DNA is TGTGCCAGCAGCCCAAGGGATTCAGGTGGCTACACCTTC. Its translation: CASSPRDSGGYTF.

V and J are TRBV6-5 and TRBJ2-7; D may match TRBD1 or TRBD2 (7 bases each). Germline V CDR1 and CDR2: MNHEY, SVGAGI. The CDR3 totals 16 residues. Trimming left V 3 bases short and J 5 bases short, with 20 bases between. CDR3 residues: CASSYIQGGGPHEQYF. DNA of the CDR3: TGTGCCAGCAGTTATATTCAGGGGGGGGGACCCCACGAGCAGTACTTC.

There are a few counts of this clone. The V and J genes are TRBV5-1 and TRBJ1-5, with D perhaps TRBD1 (5 bases). Germline loops: CDR1 SGHRS, CDR2 YFSETQ. The CDR3 covers 13 residues. V lost 10 bases, J lost 3 bases, and 14 bases lay in between. The CDR3 bases are TGCGCCTCCCGAGGGGAGGACAATCAGCCCCAGCATTTT. Encoded protein: CASRGEDNQPQHF.

V and J are TRBV7-8 and TRBJ2-5; D is possibly TRBD2 (5 bases). The CDR3 contains 14 residues. Trimming took 5 bases from V and 4 from J, leaving 14 bases between them. Germline CDR1 is SGHVS and CDR2 is FQNEAQ. CDR3 protein: CASSPPLAGETQYF. DNA for the CDR3: TGTGCCAGCAGCCCTCCGCTGGCGGGAGAGACCCAGTACTTC.

This sequence joins TRBV27 and TRBJ1-5; perhaps TRBD1 as D (5 bases). CDR1 is MNHEY and CDR2 is SMNVEV in the germline V gene (reference sequence). The V end was cut by 6 bases, the J end by 2 bases, with 17 bases between. This CDR3 is 16 amino acids long. The CDR3 DNA follows: TGTGCCAGCAGCCAGAGACAGCTCCAGGGCAATCAGCCCCAGCATTTT. This translates into CASSQRQLQGNQPQHF.

The chain is built from TRBV5-1 and TRBJ1-4; D remains unclear. Trimming left V 2 bases short and J 6 bases short, with 11 bases between. This CDR3 comprises 14 residues. Germline lookup yields CDR1 SGHRS and CDR2 YFSETQ. CDR3 amino acids: CASSFGLRDEKLFF. The CDR3 DNA is TGCGCCAGCAGCTTTGGCCTACGTGATGAAAAACTGTTTTTT. Full variable domain (missing parts from reference TRBV5-1 and TRBJ1-4): KAGVTQTPRYLIKTRGQQVTLSCSPISGHRSVSWYQQTPGQGLQFLFEYFSETQRNKGNFPGRFSGRQFSNSRSEMNVSTLELGDSALYLCASSFGLRDEKLFFGSGTQLSVL.

This clone was seen a handful of times. The DNA of the CDR3 is TGTGCCAGCAGCTTGACCACTAGCGCCTCTAGCACAGATACGCAGTATTTT. It specifies CASSLTTSASSTDTQYF. The chain employs TRBV2 and TRBJ2-3; 7 bases map to TRBD2. J lost 0 bases, V lost 6 bases, and 12 bases had no gene match. The CDR3 has 17 residues. Germline V gene sequence: CDR1 SNHLY, CDR2 FYNNEI.

V usage is TRBV12-3 or TRBV12-4 and J usage is TRBJ2-7; weak D call: TRBD1 (5 bases). The V gene lost 6 bases and the J gene lost 4 bases, with 13 bases spanning the gap. The CDR3 covers 13 residues. The CDR3 region is CASSVRAGYEQYF. The DNA of the CDR3 is TGTGCCAGCAGCGTCAGGGCCGGTTACGAGCAGTACTTC.

V is TRBV4-2 and J is TRBJ1-6; 8 positions match TRBD1. The ends lost 0 bases at V and 2 bases at J; junction bases unmatched: 3. The CDR3 length is 17 residues. The germline gives CDR1 LGHNA, CDR2 YNFKEQ. The CDR3 sequence: CASSQDSQGAYNSPLHF. The CDR3 nucleotides are TGTGCCAGCAGCCAAGATTCACAGGGGGCCTATAATTCACCCCTCCACTTT.

In the case of this clone: This specimen includes other DNA sequences encoding the same CDR3. The chain employs TRBV18 and TRBJ1-1; 7 bases match TRBD1. The CDR3 consists of 14 residues. Unmatched junction bases numbered 3, after V lost 3 bases and J lost 2 bases. Germline values: CDR1 KGHSH, CDR2 LQKENI. CDR3 residues: CASSPGTANTEAFF. In DNA form, the CDR3 reads TGTGCCAGCTCACCTGGGACAGCCAACACTGAAGCTTTCTTT.

The CDR3 reads CASNSGDTQYF. The CDR3 coding sequence is TGTGCCAGCAACAGCGGGGATACGCAGTATTTT. The chain uses TRBV2 and TRBJ2-3; maybe TRBD2 (6 bases). This CDR3 contains 11 residues. V gave up 7 bases and J gave up 6 bases, with 8 bases separating them. CDR1 SNHLY and CDR2 FYNNEI come from the germline V gene.

The J gene is TRBJ1-1, the V gene TRBV27; D is unresolved. The CDR3 loop spans 13 amino acids. Trimming took off 2 bases at V and 0 bases at J, with 4 bases between the two ends. Germline CDR1 reads MNHEY; CDR2 reads SMNVEV (reference sequence). CDR3 DNA sequence: TGTGCCAGCAGTTTAGACATGAACACTGAAGCTTTCTTT. Amino acid sequence: CASSLDMNTEAFF.

V usage is TRBV5-1 and J usage is TRBJ2-3; D may correspond to TRBD1 or TRBD2 (5 bases each). This CDR3 comprises 16 residues. Trimming left V 4 bases short and J 0 bases short, with 15 bases between. Germline values: CDR1 SGHRS, CDR2 YFSETQ. The CDR3 loop reads CASSLGTAASTDTQYF. CDR3 coding DNA: TGCGCCAGCAGCCTAGGGACGGCGGCTAGCACAGATACGCAGTATTTT.

The genes are TRBV6-2 or TRBV6-3 and TRBJ2-2; a possible D gene is TRBD2 (6 bases). The CDR3 has 16 amino acids. Germline values: CDR1 MNHEY, CDR2 SVGEGT. Trimming cost V 0 bases and J 4 bases, with 12 bases left between them. CDR3 amino acids: CASSYSGAGLTGELFF. CDR3 coding DNA: TGTGCCAGCAGTTACTCTGGAGCGGGCCTCACCGGGGAGCTGTTTTTT.

The chain recombines TRBV9 with TRBJ1-4; maybe TRBD1 (5 bases). The germline V gene has CDR1 SGDLS and CDR2 YYNGEE. V was trimmed by 0 bases and J by 3 bases, leaving 15 bases between them. This CDR3 region has 17 residues. CDR3 coding DNA: TGTGCCAGCAGCGTAGGAATGTCAGGGATGTCTAATGAAAAACTGTTTTTT. Translated, it gives CASSVGMSGMSNEKLFF.

This clone was seen more than once but under ten times. The chain recombines TRBV10-3 with TRBJ1-1, with 8 bases matching TRBD1. Looked up from germline, CDR1 is ENHRY and CDR2 is SYGVKD. This CDR3 region has 13 residues. V lost 5 bases, J lost 7 bases, and 6 bases stayed unmatched. CDR3 sequence reads: CAISNRDRGEAFF. The CDR3 coding sequence is TGTGCCATCAGTAATCGAGACAGGGGTGAAGCTTTCTTT.

The genes are TRBV11-3 and TRBJ2-3, with D unresolved. CDR1 is SGHNT and CDR2 is YENEEA in the germline V gene. The CDR3 consists of 14 residues. Trimming cost V 5 bases and J 0 bases, with 9 bases left between them. Written as DNA, the CDR3 is TGTGCCAGCAGCCCCTTCTCTAGCACAGATACGCAGTATTTT. Translation: CASSPFSSTDTQYF.